Presented here are 16 T cell receptor beta chains from one specimen sequenced in a study of CD8+ T cells in alopecia areata (dated by TCRdb to the late 2010s). Sample time point, as interpreted from the label and publication: less than 30 weeks on oral tofacitinib. According to the study, the label for this sample's treatment or condition signals: oral pan-JAK inhibitor, 5-10 mg twice daily. The library was built by means of the immunoSEQ multiplex PCR assay. To provide template for TCR sequencing, every sample had RNA extracted and reverse transcribed into cDNA. What TCRdb holds here is the immuneACCESS table cut down to in-frame rearrangements. Part of the clones is not present; checked against another copy, under half of the missing clones reflect an unresolved V gene, and the others are unexplained. The sample table contains about 190,000 clones; only one count was recorded for over 55% of them. The ten largest clones capture just over 1% of the sample.

The sequencing used CD4+ T cells sorted from blood, collected at week 24, from a patient treated with tofacitinib. Receptors originate from a human donor with alopecia areata.

The V gene is TRBV25-1, the J gene TRBJ2-3; no firm D call. The CDR3 consists of 12 residues. Germline CDR1 and CDR2: MGHDK and SYGVNS. Trimming shortened V by 3 bases and J by 11 bases, and 12 bases separated the two germline ends. CDR3 sequence: CASSDKATGQYF. The CDR3 DNA follows: TGTGCCAGCAGTGACAAGGCGACTGGGCAGTATTTT. Together with reference TRBV25-1 and TRBJ2-3, the CDR3 gives the full variable domain: EADIYQTPRYLVIGTGKKITLECSQTMGHDKMYWYQQDPGMELHLIHYSYGVNSTEKGDLSSESTVSRIRTEHFPLTLESARPSHTSQYLCASSDKATGQYFGPGTRLTVL.

The J gene is TRBJ1-1, the V gene TRBV25-1; 7 bases fit TRBD1. V was clipped by 4 bases and J by 9 bases; unmatched bases: 8. The CDR3 runs 13 residues. Germline V CDR1 and CDR2: MGHDK, SYGVNS. As DNA, the CDR3 is TGTGCCAGCAGTGGTATAGGAGGGGGCAAAGCTTTCTTT. It specifies CASSGIGGGKAFF.

The chain combines TRBV25-1 with TRBJ2-7; D may be TRBD2 (5 bases). CDR1 is MGHDK and CDR2 is SYGVNS in the germline V gene. Between the trimmed V and J ends, which lost 4 bases and 3 bases, there was a span of 10 bases. The CDR3 sequence is 13 residues long. CDR3 sequence: CASSVVGGYEQYF. The DNA for the CDR3 is TGTGCCAGCAGTGTCGTCGGAGGCTACGAGCAGTACTTC.

V usage is TRBV4-2 and J usage is TRBJ2-3, with D hard to call. The CDR3 has 11 residues. The V gene's germline CDR1 is LGHNA and CDR2 YNFKEQ. V was shortened by 4 bases and J by 5 bases, with 4 bases between the two germline ends. The CDR3 reads CASSLGDTQYF. CDR3 bases: TGTGCCAGCAGCCTTGGAGATACGCAGTATTTT.

V gene TRBV7-2 combines with J gene TRBJ1-1, with 10 bases matching TRBD1. V lost 3 bases and J lost 1; bases outside the gene matches: 2. Germline CDR1 reads SGHTA; CDR2 reads FQGNSA. The CDR3 spans 15 residues. CDR3 protein: CASSLGQGKNTEAFF. The DNA of the CDR3 is TGTGCCAGCAGCTTGGGACAGGGGAAGAACACTGAAGCTTTCTTT.

This clone was picked up a small number of times. The rearrangement links TRBV29-1 to TRBJ2-7; 7 bases are a match to TRBD1. CDR1 and CDR2 (germline): SQVTM, ANQGSEA. J was trimmed by 5 bases and V by 5 bases; bases with no gene match: 6. The CDR3 contains 12 residues. The CDR3 DNA sequence: TGCAGCGTTTACAGGGGTAACAACGAGCAGTACTTC. As protein: CSVYRGNNEQYF.

The chain links TRBV25-1 to TRBJ1-3, with D unclear. From germline, CDR1 is MGHDK and CDR2 SYGVNS. The length of the CDR3 is 14 residues. V lost 4 bases and J lost 0, with 7 bases in between. The CDR3 sequence: CASSGLGSGNTIYF. CDR3 nucleotides: TGTGCCAGCAGTGGGTTGGGCTCTGGAAACACCATATATTTT.

The chain is built from TRBV30 and TRBJ2-2, with no clear D. CDR3 length: 14 amino acids. V was trimmed by 2 bases and J by 0 bases, leaving 7 bases between them. The germline V gene encodes CDR1 GTSNPN and CDR2 SVGIG (reference sequence). CDR3 amino acids: CAWSPEPNTGELFF. The CDR3 DNA is TGTGCCTGGAGTCCGGAGCCGAACACCGGGGAGCTGTTTTTT.

This clone was observed a handful of times. This sequence joins TRBV30 and TRBJ2-1, with 7 bases fitting TRBD2. The V gene's germline CDR1 is GTSNPN and CDR2 SVGIG (reference sequence). The CDR3 is 16 residues long. V trimming: 1 base; J trimming: 7 bases; junction bases outside the gene matches: 13. CDR3 protein: CAWSATGGPTRNEQFF. The CDR3 nucleotides read TGTGCCTGGAGTGCCACGGGGGGTCCAACCAGGAATGAGCAGTTCTTC.

This clone has just a few counts. The V and J genes are TRBV15 and TRBJ2-5; D perhaps matches TRBD2 (6 bases). The CDR3 spans 15 residues. Trimming left V 0 bases short and J 5 bases short, with 13 bases between. Germline V CDR1 and CDR2: LNHNV, YYDKDF (reference sequence). The CDR3 region has the DNA TGTGCCACCAGCAGAGATTCGGGGGTCGGGGAGACCCAGTACTTC. Its protein product is CATSRDSGVGETQYF.

V and J are TRBV5-4 and TRBJ1-1; D ambiguous. Between the trimmed V and J ends, which lost 2 bases and 5 bases, there was a span of 10 bases. Germline-derived CDR1 and CDR2 are SGHNT and YYREEE (reference sequence). This CDR3 comprises 13 residues. The CDR3 here is CASSFLPGTEAFF. The CDR3 bases are TGTGCCAGCAGCTTTTTACCGGGAACTGAAGCTTTCTTT.

The gene calls are TRBV6-6 and TRBJ1-6; D might be TRBD1 (6 bases). The V end was cut by 5 bases, the J end by 5 bases, with 13 bases between. From germline, CDR1 is MNHNY and CDR2 SVGAGI (reference sequence). The CDR3 consists of 15 residues. The CDR3 DNA reads as TGTGCCAGCAGTCAGGGACAAGTCCATAATTCACCCCTCCACTTT. It specifies CASSQGQVHNSPLHF.

The chain links TRBV29-1 to TRBJ2-7; the D is unclear. There are 12 residues in the CDR3. The V end lost 4 bases, the J end lost 5 bases, and 12 bases lay between the germline ends. Germline V lookup: CDR1 SQVTM, CDR2 ANQGSEA. This chain's CDR3 is CSVGPGRNEQYF. In DNA, the CDR3 is TGCAGCGTTGGGCCGGGTCGCAACGAGCAGTACTTC.

This clone turned up a few times. The chain joins TRBV27 to TRBJ1-4; weak D call: TRBD1 (6 bases). V dropped 5 bases and J dropped 5 bases, with 12 bases sitting between them. This CDR3 has 14 amino acids. Germline V lookup: CDR1 MNHEY, CDR2 SMNVEV (reference sequence). The CDR3 loop reads CASSRGGANEKLFF. CDR3 bases: TGTGCCAGCAGTCGCGGGGGCGCGAATGAAAAACTGTTTTTT.

This clone was detected once. The chain links TRBV29-1 to TRBJ2-2, with D unclear. Trimming stripped 7 bases from V and 4 bases from J, with 13 bases between. CDR1 is SQVTM and CDR2 is ANQGSEA in the germline V gene. This CDR3 contains 13 residues. The CDR3 loop reads CSGRGYGTGELFF. The CDR3 nucleotides read TGCAGCGGGCGTGGTTACGGCACCGGGGAGCTGTTTTTT.

This clone has only a few counts. The CDR3 nucleotides read TGCAGTGCTAGATGGGGTGGCTACACCTTC. The encoded protein is CSARWGGYTF. The rearrangement uses TRBV20-1 and TRBJ1-2; no firm D call. Germline V lookup: CDR1 DFQATT, CDR2 SNEGSKA (reference sequence). This CDR3 comprises 10 residues. V lost 2 bases, J lost 7 bases, and 5 bases lay in between.